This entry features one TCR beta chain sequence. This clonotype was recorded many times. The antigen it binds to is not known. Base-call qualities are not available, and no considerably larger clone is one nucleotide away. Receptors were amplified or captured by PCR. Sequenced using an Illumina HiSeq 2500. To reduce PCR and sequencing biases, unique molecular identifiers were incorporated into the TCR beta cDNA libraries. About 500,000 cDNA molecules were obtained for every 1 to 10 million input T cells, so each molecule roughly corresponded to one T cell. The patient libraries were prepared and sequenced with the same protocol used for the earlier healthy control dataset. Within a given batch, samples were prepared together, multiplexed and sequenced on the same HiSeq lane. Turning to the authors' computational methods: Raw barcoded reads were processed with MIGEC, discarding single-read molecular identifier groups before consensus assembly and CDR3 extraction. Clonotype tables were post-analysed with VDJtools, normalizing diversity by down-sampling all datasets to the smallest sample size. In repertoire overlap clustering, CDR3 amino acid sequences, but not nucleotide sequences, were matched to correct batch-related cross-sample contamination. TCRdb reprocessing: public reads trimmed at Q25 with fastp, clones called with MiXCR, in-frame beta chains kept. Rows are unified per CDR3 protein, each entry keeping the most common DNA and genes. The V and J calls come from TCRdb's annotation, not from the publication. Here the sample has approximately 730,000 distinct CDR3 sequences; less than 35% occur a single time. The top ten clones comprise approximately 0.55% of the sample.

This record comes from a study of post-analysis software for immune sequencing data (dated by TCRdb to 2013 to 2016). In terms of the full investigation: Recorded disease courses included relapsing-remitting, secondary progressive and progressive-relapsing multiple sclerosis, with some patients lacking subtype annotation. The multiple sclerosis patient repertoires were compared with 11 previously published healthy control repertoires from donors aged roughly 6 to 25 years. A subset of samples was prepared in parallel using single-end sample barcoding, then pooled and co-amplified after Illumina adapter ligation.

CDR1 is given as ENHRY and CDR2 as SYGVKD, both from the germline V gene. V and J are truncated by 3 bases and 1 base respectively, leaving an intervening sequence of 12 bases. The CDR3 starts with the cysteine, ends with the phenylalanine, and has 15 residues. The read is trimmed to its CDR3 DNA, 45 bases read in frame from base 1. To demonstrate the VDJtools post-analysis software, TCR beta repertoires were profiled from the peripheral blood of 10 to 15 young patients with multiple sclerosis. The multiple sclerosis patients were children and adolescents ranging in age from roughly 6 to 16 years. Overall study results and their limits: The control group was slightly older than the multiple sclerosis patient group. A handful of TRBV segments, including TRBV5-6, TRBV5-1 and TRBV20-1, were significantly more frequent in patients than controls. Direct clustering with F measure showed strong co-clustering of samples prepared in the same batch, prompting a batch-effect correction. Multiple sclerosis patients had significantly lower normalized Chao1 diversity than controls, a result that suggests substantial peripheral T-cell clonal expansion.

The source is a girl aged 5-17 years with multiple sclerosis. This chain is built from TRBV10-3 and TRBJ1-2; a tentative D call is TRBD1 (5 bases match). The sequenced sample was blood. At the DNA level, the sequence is TGTGCCATCAGTGACCCCGGACAAAATAACTATGGCTACACCTTC. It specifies CAISDPGQNNYGYTF.